The 24 T cell receptor beta chains below come from one sample, sequenced in a study of T cells in Graves' hyperthyroidism and ophthalmopathy. RNA transcripts yielded amplified TCR beta CDR3 regions. Researchers ran a first-round RT-PCR on the TCR CDR3 using the HTBI primer set. TCRdb analysed the multiplex PCR reads with MiXCR anew, one entry per CDR3 protein. The profile shows approximately 630,000 distinct CDR3 sequences, 15% to 20% of them singletons. Sequencing was done on a sample of blood. These receptors were obtained from a young woman with Graves' hyperthyroidism.

In this sample, this clonotype turned up a few times. This sequence joins TRBV6-2 or TRBV6-3 and TRBJ2-7; either TRBD1 or TRBD2 may supply D (5 bases each). V lost 3 bases, J lost 6 bases, and 21 bases lay in between. CDR1 is MNHEY and CDR2 is SVGEGT in the germline V gene. The CDR3 runs 16 residues. CDR3 nucleotide sequence: TGTGCCAGCAGTTATTTCACGGGACCGCAATCGGCCGAGCAGTACTTC. Translated, it gives CASSYFTGPQSAEQYF.

V usage is TRBV29-1 and J usage is TRBJ1-2; tentative D call: TRBD1 (5 bases). The germline V gene has CDR1 SQVTM and CDR2 ANQGSEA. V gave up 6 bases and J gave up 4 bases, with 12 bases separating them. This CDR3 region has 12 residues. CDR3 in DNA: TGCAGCGTGGACAAGCCCCCCTATGGCTACACCTTC. This translates into CSVDKPPYGYTF.

This clonotype was seen a few times. The chain combines TRBV27 with TRBJ1-6; D not certain. With 7 bases removed from V and 0 bases from J, the gap between germline ends came to 10 bases. The length of the CDR3 is 15 residues. Per germline, CDR1 MNHEY and CDR2 SMNVEV (reference sequence). CDR3 nucleotide sequence: TGTGCCAGCAACCCGTCCTACTCCTATAATTCACCCCTCCACTTT. It encodes CASNPSYSYNSPLHF.

This clonotype was found many times. J is TRBJ1-1 and V is TRBV29-1, with D unresolved. V gave up 7 bases and J gave up 6 bases, with 27 bases separating them. Germline lookup yields CDR1 SQVTM and CDR2 ANQGSEA. The CDR3 has 16 residues. The CDR3 DNA is TGCAGCGCCGCGAAAGGCGGGCGGGAGGGAAACCCTGAAGCTTTCTTT. Residues: CSAAKGGREGNPEAFF.

At least ten counts were recorded for this clonotype. The chain has TRBV12-3 or TRBV12-4 and TRBJ2-5; TRBD2 is a possible D gene (6 bases). V dropped 1 base and J dropped 6 bases, with 9 bases sitting between them. This CDR3 is built from 13 residues. Here the CDR3 reads CASSLGEEKTQYF. The CDR3, as DNA: TGTGCCAGCAGTTTAGGGGAGGAAAAGACCCAGTACTTC.

The chain uses TRBV13 and TRBJ2-1, with 10 nucleotides matching TRBD1. Germline CDR1 is PRHDT and CDR2 is FYEKMQ (reference sequence). The CDR3 totals 15 residues. V trimming: 5 bases; J trimming: 7 bases; junction bases outside the gene matches: 8. DNA for the CDR3: TGTGCCAGCAGCCATGTACCGGGACAGGGGAATGAGCAGTTCTTC. The encoded protein is CASSHVPGQGNEQFF. The complete variable domain, with remaining parts taken from reference TRBV13 and TRBJ2-1, reads AAGVIQSPRHLIKEKRETATLKCYPIPRHDTVYWYQQGPGQDPQFLISFYEKMQSDKGSIPDRFSAQQFSDYHSELNMSSLELGDSALYFCASSHVPGQGNEQFFGPGTRLTVL.

This clonotype was detected only a few times. V and J are TRBV5-8 and TRBJ2-3; 8 nucleotides agree with TRBD2. This CDR3 is built from 16 residues. CDR1 is SGHTS, CDR2 YDEGEE, per germline. J was trimmed by 0 bases and V by 4 bases; bases with no gene match: 7. The DNA of the CDR3 is TGTGCCAGCAGCAAATCTAGCGGGTATAGCACAGATACGCAGTATTTT. Its protein product is CASSKSSGYSTDTQYF.

This clonotype was counted between two and nine times. A much larger clone differs from this one at a single base, so this may be a read error. This sequence joins TRBV2 and TRBJ2-7; D not resolved. Trimming removed 5 bases at V and 6 bases at J, with 11 bases between. The CDR3 totals 12 residues. CDR1 and CDR2 from the germline V gene are SNHLY and FYNNEI. The CDR3 spells CASSRIGFEQYF. CDR3 DNA sequence: TGTGCCAGCAGTAGGATTGGGTTCGAGCAGTACTTC.

This clonotype was detected many times. The chain couples TRBV28 to TRBJ2-7, with 12 bases that match TRBD1. CDR1 MDHEN and CDR2 SYDVKM come from the germline V gene. The length of the CDR3 is 16 residues. Germline trimming cut 6 bases from V and 7 bases from J; bases unmatched to any gene: 13. The CDR3 DNA follows: TGTGCCAGCAGCCTAGCAAGGGGACAGGGGGCTGGAGAGCAGTACTTC. The encoded protein is CASSLARGQGAGEQYF.

The chain has TRBV28 and TRBJ2-3, with TRBD1 matching over 8 bases. With 5 bases clipped from V and 1 base from J, the junction kept 5 bases outside the gene matches. CDR3 length: 15 amino acids. Per germline, CDR1 MDHEN and CDR2 SYDVKM. The CDR3 sequence is CASSLLTGGTDTQYF. The CDR3 nucleotides read TGTGCCAGCAGTCTCCTGACAGGGGGCACAGATACGCAGTATTTT.

The chain combines TRBV6-1 with TRBJ2-2; D ambiguous. CDR1 is MNHNS and CDR2 is SASEGT in the germline V gene. The CDR3 contains 13 residues. Deletions cut 2 bases from V and 6 bases from J, with 7 bases between. The CDR3, as DNA: TGTGCCAGCAGTGAATTTCTAGCCGGGGAGCTGTTTTTT. Its translation is CASSEFLAGELFF.

The rearrangement uses TRBV5-1 and TRBJ2-3; D may be TRBD2 (6 bases). Germline assignment: CDR1 SGHRS and CDR2 YFSETQ. V lost 4 bases to trimming and J lost 0 bases, with 15 bases between them. CDR3 length equals 16 residues. CDR3 nucleotides: TGCGCCAGCAGCCGAGGGGCGGGGAGAAGCACAGATACGCAGTATTTT. Translation: CASSRGAGRSTDTQYF.

This clonotype was observed at least ten times. The gene calls are TRBV7-2 and TRBJ2-7; the match to TRBD1 covers 8 bases. V gave up 5 bases and J gave up 3 bases; unmatched junction bases: 9. Germline V gene lookup returns CDR1 SGHTA and CDR2 FQGNSA. The CDR3 sequence is 15 residues long. The CDR3: CASSEAGTGDYEQYF. The CDR3 DNA reads as TGTGCCAGCAGCGAAGCCGGGACAGGAGACTACGAGCAGTACTTC. The whole variable domain, filled in from reference TRBV7-2 and TRBJ2-7, reads GAGVSQSPSNKVTEKGKDVELRCDPISGHTALYWYRQSLGQGLEFLIYFQGNSAPDKSGLPSDRFSAERTGGSVSTLTIQRTQQEDSAVYLCASSEAGTGDYEQYFGPGTRLTVT.

This clonotype was found many times. Mismatch with germline at one junction end may stem from a read error. The rearrangement links TRBV20-1 to TRBJ2-7; 7 bases are a match to TRBD2. CDR1 is DFQATT, CDR2 SNEGSKA, per germline (reference sequence). The CDR3 has 15 residues. The CDR3 nucleotides are TGCAGTGCTAGGGATGCGGGGGTACCCTCTTACGGGCAGTACTTC. This sequence encodes CSARDAGVPSYGQYF.

The chain employs TRBV3-1 and TRBJ2-7; D possibly uses TRBD1 or TRBD2 (6 bases each). The CDR3 sequence is 15 residues long. Trimming removed 0 bases at V and 6 bases at J, with 15 bases between. Per germline, CDR1 LGHDT and CDR2 YNNKEL (reference sequence). This CDR3 is CASSQDPGALVEQYF. The CDR3 DNA reads TGTGCCAGCAGCCAAGATCCGGGGGCTCTCGTCGAGCAGTACTTC.

This clonotype came up many times. The CDR3 DNA sequence: TGTGCCAGCAGTGCGACAGGAAGCCCCAATCAGCCCCAGCATTTT. Amino acids: CASSATGSPNQPQHF. This rearrangement joins TRBV2 to TRBJ1-5; possibly TRBD1 for D (6 bases). Germline values: CDR1 SNHLY, CDR2 FYNNEI. V gave up 4 bases and J gave up 3 bases, with 13 bases separating them. The CDR3 length is 15 residues.

Concerning this clonotype: This may come from a read error, since a much larger clone is one base off. This rearrangement joins TRBV12-3 or TRBV12-4 to TRBJ1-1, with D uncertain. The CDR3 contains 12 residues. The CDR3 sequence: CAGSHENTEAFF. The CDR3 coding sequence is TGTGCCGGCAGCCATGAAAACACTGAAGCTTTCTTT.

The chain combines TRBV19 with TRBJ2-4, with 11 bases that match TRBD1. Germline assignment: CDR1 LNHDA and CDR2 SQIVND (reference sequence). The CDR3 sequence is 17 residues long. The J segment lost 1 base and the V segment lost 8 bases, leaving 10 bases of the junction unmatched. The CDR3 spells CASGTGGWGLAKNIQYF. CDR3 DNA: TGTGCCAGTGGGACAGGGGGATGGGGACTCGCCAAAAACATTCAGTACTTC. The variable domain in full, with the rest retrieved from reference TRBV19 and TRBJ2-4, is DGGITQSPKYLFRKEGQNVTLSCEQNLNHDAMYWYRQDPGQGLRLIYYSQIVNDFQKGDIAEGYSVSREKKESFPLTVTSAQKNPTAFYLCASGTGGWGLAKNIQYFGAGTRLSVL.

This clonotype appeared many times. This chain uses TRBV28 with TRBJ2-7; TRBD2 agrees at 10 bases. The trim removed 7 bases at V and 7 bases at J, leaving 7 bases unmatched. CDR3 size: 13 residues. Germline CDR1 reads MDHEN; CDR2 reads SYDVKM. The CDR3, as DNA: TGTGCCAGCAAGGTACTAGCGGGAAATGAGCAGTACTTC. As protein: CASKVLAGNEQYF.

Ten or more counts support this clonotype. The chain carries TRBV2 and TRBJ2-7; 9 nucleotides agree with TRBD2. The V gene's germline CDR1 is SNHLY and CDR2 FYNNEI. The length of the CDR3 is 13 residues. Germline trimming cut 8 bases from V and 6 bases from J; bases unmatched to any gene: 8. The CDR3 DNA follows: TGTGCCAGCCAATACTATAGCGGGAGCGAGCAGTACTTC. It yields the protein CASQYYSGSEQYF.

CDR3 region: CSAPEAGGDNEQFF. Written as DNA, the CDR3 is TGCAGTGCTCCCGAAGCGGGAGGGGACAATGAGCAGTTCTTC. The gene calls are TRBV20-1 and TRBJ2-1, with 10 bases lining up with TRBD2. The CDR3 has 14 residues. Germline assignment: CDR1 DFQATT and CDR2 SNEGSKA (reference sequence). J lost 5 bases, V lost 5 bases, and 6 bases had no gene match.

Points on this clonotype: A much bigger clone sits one base away, suggesting this may be a read error. The V call is TRBV18, the J call TRBJ1-1, with 9 nucleotides matching TRBD1. Germline assignment: CDR1 KGHSH and CDR2 LQKENI. There are 13 residues in the CDR3. The CDR3 coding sequence is TGTACCAGCTCGACTCGACAGGGGGATGGAGCTTTCTTT. Translation: CTSSTRQGDGAFF.

This clonotype was detected only a few times. The chain joins TRBV9 to TRBJ1-2; D is unclear. CDR1 and CDR2 (germline): SGDLS, YYNGEE. This CDR3 has 13 amino acids. V lost 4 bases and J lost 8, with 15 bases in between. CDR3: CASSSVPAHGYTF. The CDR3 DNA reads as TGTGCCAGCAGCTCAGTCCCGGCCCACGGCTACACCTTC.

The genes are TRBV4-1 and TRBJ1-1, with D tentatively TRBD1 (5 bases). Trimming cost V 0 bases and J 4 bases, with 15 bases left between them. Germline loops: CDR1 MGHRA, CDR2 YSYEKL. This CDR3 contains 16 residues. CDR3 in amino acids: CASSQDRRGFVTEAFF. In DNA form, the CDR3 reads TGCGCCAGCAGCCAAGATAGGAGGGGATTTGTCACTGAAGCTTTCTTT.